The following is a TCR beta chain sequence with its context. Its antigen is undetermined. Amplification used 60 Vbeta primers and 13 Jbeta primers. Clones were read by immunoSEQ multiplex PCR, and TCRdb kept only the in-frame ones, dropping some. The data contain 220,000 or so clones, approximately 79% of them singletons. Germline V gene data show CDR1 as SGHNT and CDR2 as YENEEA. J gave up 2 bases and V 4 bases, and 13 bases lay outside the gene matches. The CDR3 runs 19 residues. This specimen belongs to a study of cytomegalovirus exposure and HLA in healthy donors. General study points: When the data were analyzed later, several of the most significant clusters appeared to be linked to common viral pathogens.

This clonotype was sampled from a man aged 50 to 59 in good health and CMV-seronegative. The sequencing sample was made of PBMCs. The rearrangement links TRBV11-3 to TRBJ2-2, with TRBD1 identical over 10 bases. The CDR3 spells CASSSTEAGTGVNTGELFF. CDR3 nucleotide sequence: TGTGCCAGCAGCTCAACGGAAGCGGGGACAGGGGTTAACACCGGGGAGCTGTTTTTT.